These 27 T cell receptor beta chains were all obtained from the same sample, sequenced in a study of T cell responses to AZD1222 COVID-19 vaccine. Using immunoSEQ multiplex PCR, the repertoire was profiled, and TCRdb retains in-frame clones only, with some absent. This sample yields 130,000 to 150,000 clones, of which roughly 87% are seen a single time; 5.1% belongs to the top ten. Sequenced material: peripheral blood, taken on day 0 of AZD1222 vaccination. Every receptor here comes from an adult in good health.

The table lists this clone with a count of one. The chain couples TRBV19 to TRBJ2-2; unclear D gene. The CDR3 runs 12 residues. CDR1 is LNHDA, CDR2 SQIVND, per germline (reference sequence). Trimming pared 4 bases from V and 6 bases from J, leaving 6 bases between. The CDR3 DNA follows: TGTGCCAGTAGTAACACCCCCGGGGAGCTGTTTTTT. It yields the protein CASSNTPGELFF.

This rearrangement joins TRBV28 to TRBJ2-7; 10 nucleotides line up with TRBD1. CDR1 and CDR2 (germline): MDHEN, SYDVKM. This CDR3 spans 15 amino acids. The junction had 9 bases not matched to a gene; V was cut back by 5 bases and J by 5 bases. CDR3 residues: CASSGPGTGAHEQYF. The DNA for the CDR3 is TGTGCCAGCAGTGGTCCCGGGACAGGGGCTCACGAGCAGTACTTC.

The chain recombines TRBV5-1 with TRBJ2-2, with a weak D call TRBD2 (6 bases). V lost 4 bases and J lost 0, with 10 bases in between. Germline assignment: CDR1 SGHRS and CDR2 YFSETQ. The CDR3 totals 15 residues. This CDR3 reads CASSPGDSNTGELFF. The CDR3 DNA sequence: TGCGCCAGCAGCCCGGGGGACTCGAACACCGGGGAGCTGTTTTTT.

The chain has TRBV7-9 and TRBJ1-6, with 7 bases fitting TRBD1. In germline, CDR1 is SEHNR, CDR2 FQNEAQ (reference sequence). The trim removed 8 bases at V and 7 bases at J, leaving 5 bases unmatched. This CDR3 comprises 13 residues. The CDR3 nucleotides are TGTGCCAGCCGGGGACAGCTGAATTCACCCCTCCACTTT. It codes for CASRGQLNSPLHF.

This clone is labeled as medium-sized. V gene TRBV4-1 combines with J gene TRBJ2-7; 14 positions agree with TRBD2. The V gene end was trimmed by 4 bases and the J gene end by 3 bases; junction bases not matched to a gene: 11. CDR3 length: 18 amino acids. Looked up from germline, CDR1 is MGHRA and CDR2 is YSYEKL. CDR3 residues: CASSPLGLAGGMSYEQYF. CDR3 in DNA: TGCGCCAGCAGCCCCCTAGGACTAGCGGGAGGTATGAGCTACGAGCAGTACTTC.

CDR3: CASTKGRKNTEAFF. As DNA, the CDR3 is TGTGCCAGCACCAAGGGACGGAAGAACACTGAAGCTTTCTTT. The genes are TRBV6-5 and TRBJ1-1; D is possibly TRBD1 (5 bases). The V gene's germline CDR1 is MNHEY and CDR2 SVGAGI. V was shortened by 7 bases and J by 1 base, with 13 bases between the two germline ends. This CDR3 is 14 amino acids long.

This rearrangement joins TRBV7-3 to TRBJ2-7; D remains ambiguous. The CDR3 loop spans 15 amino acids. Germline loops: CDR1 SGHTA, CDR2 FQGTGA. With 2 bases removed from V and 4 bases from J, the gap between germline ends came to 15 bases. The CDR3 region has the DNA TGTGCCAGCAGCTTAGGTCCCGGACCCCAATACGAGCAGTACTTC. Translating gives CASSLGPGPQYEQYF.

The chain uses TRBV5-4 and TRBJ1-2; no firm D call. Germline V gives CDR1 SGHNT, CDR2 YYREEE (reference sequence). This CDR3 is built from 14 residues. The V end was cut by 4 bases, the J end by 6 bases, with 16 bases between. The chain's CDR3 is CASSPPGKLNGYTF. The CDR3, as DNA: TGTGCCAGCAGCCCTCCTGGAAAGCTGAATGGCTACACCTTC.

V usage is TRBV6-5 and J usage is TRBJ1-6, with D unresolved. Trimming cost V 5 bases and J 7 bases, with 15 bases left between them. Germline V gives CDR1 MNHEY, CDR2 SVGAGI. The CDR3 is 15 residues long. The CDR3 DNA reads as TGTGCCAGCAGTACCGATACAAGAGTGAATTCACCCCTCCACTTT. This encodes CASSTDTRVNSPLHF.

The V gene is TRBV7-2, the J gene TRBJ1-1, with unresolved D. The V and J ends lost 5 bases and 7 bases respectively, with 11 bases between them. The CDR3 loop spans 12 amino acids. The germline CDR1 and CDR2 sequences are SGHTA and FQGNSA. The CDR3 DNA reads TGTGCCAGCAGCCGTTTGGGTGTTGAAGCTTTCTTT. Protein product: CASSRLGVEAFF.

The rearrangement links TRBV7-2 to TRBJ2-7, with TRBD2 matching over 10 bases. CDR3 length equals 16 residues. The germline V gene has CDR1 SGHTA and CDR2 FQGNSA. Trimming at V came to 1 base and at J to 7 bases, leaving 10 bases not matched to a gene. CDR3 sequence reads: CASSLGVLAGVGEQYF. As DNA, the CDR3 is TGTGCCAGCAGCTTAGGAGTGCTAGCGGGAGTCGGGGAGCAGTACTTC.

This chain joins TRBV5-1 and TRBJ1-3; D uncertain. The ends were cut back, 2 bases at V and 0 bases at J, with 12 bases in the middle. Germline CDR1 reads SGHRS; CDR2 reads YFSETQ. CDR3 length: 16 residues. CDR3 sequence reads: CASSFQPAPSGNTIYF. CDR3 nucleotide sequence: TGCGCCAGCAGCTTTCAGCCCGCTCCCTCTGGAAACACCATATATTTT. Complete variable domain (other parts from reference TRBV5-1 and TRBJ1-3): KAGVTQTPRYLIKTRGQQVTLSCSPISGHRSVSWYQQTPGQGLQFLFEYFSETQRNKGNFPGRFSGRQFSNSRSEMNVSTLELGDSALYLCASSFQPAPSGNTIYFGEGSWLTVV.

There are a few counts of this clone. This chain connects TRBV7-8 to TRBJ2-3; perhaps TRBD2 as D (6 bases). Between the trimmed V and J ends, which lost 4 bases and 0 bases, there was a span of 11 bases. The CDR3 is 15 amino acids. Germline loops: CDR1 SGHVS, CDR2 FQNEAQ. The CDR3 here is CASSSIAESTDTQYF. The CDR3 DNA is TGTGCCAGCAGCTCTATAGCGGAAAGCACAGATACGCAGTATTTT.

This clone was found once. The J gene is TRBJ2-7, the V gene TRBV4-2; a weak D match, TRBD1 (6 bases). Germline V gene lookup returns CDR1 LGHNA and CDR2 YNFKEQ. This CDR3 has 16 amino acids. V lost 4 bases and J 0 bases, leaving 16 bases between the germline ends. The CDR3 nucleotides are TGTGCCAGCAGCCCAGGGGCAATGGGGGTCTCCTACGAGCAGTACTTC. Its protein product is CASSPGAMGVSYEQYF.

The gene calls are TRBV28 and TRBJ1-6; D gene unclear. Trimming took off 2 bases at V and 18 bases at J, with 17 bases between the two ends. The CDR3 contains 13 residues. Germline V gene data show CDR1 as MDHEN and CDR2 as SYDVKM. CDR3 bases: TGTGCCAGCAGTTTAAGCGTCACAAGAAGCCCCCACTTT. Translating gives CASSLSVTRSPHF.

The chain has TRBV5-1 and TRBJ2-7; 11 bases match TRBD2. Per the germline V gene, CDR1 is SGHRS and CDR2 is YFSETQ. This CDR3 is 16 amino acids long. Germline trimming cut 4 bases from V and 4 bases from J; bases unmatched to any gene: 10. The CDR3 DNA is TGCGCCAGCAGCCCCTGGGGTAGCGGGAGGGATTACGAGCAGTACTTC. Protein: CASSPWGSGRDYEQYF.

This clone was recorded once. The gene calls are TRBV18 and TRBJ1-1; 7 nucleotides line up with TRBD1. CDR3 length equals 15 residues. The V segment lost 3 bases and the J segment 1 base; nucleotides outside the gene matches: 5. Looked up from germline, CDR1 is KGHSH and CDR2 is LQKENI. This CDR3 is CASSPIQGENTEAFF. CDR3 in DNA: TGTGCCAGCTCACCCATTCAGGGGGAGAACACTGAAGCTTTCTTT. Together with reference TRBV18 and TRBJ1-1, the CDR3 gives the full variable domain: NAGVMQNPRHLVRRRGQEARLRCSPMKGHSHVYWYRQLPEEGLKFMVYLQKENIIDESGMPKERFSAEFPKEGPSILRIQQVVRGDSAAYFCASSPIQGENTEAFFGQGTRLTVV.

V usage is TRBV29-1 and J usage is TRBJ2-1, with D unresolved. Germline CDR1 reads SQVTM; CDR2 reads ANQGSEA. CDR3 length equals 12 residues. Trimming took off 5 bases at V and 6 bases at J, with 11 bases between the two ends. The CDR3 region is CSVREYRNEQFF. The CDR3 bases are TGCAGCGTTCGAGAGTATCGCAATGAGCAGTTCTTC.

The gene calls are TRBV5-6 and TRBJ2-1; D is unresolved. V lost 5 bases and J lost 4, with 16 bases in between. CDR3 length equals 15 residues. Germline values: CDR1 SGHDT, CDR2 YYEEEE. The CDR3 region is CASSLRTDRYNEQFF. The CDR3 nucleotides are TGTGCCAGCAGTCTCAGGACGGATAGATACAATGAGCAGTTCTTC.

The CDR3 DNA reads TGCGCCAGCAGCCTAAGCCCGGGACTAGTTCAGTTCTTC. Amino acids: CASSLSPGLVQFF. The chain employs TRBV5-1 and TRBJ2-1; the match to TRBD2 covers 8 bases. J gave up 13 bases and V 4 bases, and 10 bases lay outside the gene matches. This CDR3 has 13 amino acids. From germline, CDR1 is SGHRS and CDR2 YFSETQ.

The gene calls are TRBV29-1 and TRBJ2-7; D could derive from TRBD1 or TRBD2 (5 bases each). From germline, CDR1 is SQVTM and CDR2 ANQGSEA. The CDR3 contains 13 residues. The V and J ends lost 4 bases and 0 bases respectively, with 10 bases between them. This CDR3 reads CSVVGTDSYEQYF. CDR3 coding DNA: TGCAGCGTTGTCGGGACGGACTCCTACGAGCAGTACTTC.

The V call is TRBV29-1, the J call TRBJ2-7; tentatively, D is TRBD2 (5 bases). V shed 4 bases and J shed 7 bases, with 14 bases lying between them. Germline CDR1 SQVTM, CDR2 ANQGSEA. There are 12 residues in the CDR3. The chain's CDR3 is CSVAQRSVEQYF. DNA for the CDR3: TGCAGCGTTGCCCAGCGGAGTGTGGAGCAGTACTTC.

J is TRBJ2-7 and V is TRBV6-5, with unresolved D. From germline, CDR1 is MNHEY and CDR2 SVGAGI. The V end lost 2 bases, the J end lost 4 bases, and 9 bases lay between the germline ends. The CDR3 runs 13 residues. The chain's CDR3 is CASSYNPGYEQYF. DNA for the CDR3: TGTGCCAGCAGTTACAATCCGGGTTACGAGCAGTACTTC.

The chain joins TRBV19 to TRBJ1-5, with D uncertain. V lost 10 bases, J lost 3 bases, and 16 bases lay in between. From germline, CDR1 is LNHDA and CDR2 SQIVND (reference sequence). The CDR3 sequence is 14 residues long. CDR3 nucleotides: TGTGCCACCCATCCCGGGTATGTCAATCAGCCCCAGCATTTT. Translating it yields CATHPGYVNQPQHF. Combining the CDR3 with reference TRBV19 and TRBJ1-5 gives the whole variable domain DGGITQSPKYLFRKEGQNVTLSCEQNLNHDAMYWYRQDPGQGLRLIYYSQIVNDFQKGDIAEGYSVSREKKESFPLTVTSAQKNPTAFYLCATHPGYVNQPQHFGDGTRLSIL.

The CDR3 here is CASSVATGFYEQYF. For the CDR3, the DNA is TGTGCCAGCAGCGTAGCTACGGGTTTCTACGAGCAGTACTTC. The V gene is TRBV9, the J gene TRBJ2-7; D gene unclear. V dropped 0 bases and J dropped 3 bases, with 10 bases sitting between them. Germline V CDR1 and CDR2: SGDLS, YYNGEE. The CDR3 runs 14 residues.

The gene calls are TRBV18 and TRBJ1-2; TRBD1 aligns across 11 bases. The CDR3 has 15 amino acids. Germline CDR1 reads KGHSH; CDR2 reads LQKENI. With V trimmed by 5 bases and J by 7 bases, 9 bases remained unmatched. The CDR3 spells CASSAGTGGGSGYTF. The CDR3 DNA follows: TGTGCCAGCTCAGCCGGGACAGGGGGGGGCTCTGGCTACACCTTC.

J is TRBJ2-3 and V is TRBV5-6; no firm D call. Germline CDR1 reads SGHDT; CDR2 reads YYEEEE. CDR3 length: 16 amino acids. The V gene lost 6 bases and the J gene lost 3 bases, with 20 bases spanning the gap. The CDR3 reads CASTLSSRRSTDTQYF. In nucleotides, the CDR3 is TGTGCCAGCACCCTTAGCTCGAGACGATCGACAGATACGCAGTATTTT.